A single sample is the source of the 7 T cell receptor beta chains below, sequenced in a study of blood T cell repertoires in COVID-19. Generated by immunoSEQ multiplex PCR, the TCRdb table keeps only in-frame clones and is missing some. The profile shows under 150,000 clones, roughly 76% of them singletons. Input material: peripheral blood. The receptors stem from a man aged 80 or over with acute or convalescent COVID-19.

V is TRBV25-1 and J is TRBJ1-6, with 10 bases fitting TRBD1. The CDR3 contains 14 residues. Germline V CDR1 and CDR2: MGHDK, SYGVNS. Germline trimming cut 5 bases from V and 8 bases from J; bases unmatched to any gene: 3. The CDR3 DNA is TGTGCCAGCAGTCCCGGGACAGGGGATTCACCCCTCCACTTT. Translated: CASSPGTGDSPLHF.

This clone occurred a few times. This chain links TRBV28 with TRBJ1-2; weak D call: TRBD1 (5 bases). Per the germline V gene, CDR1 is MDHEN and CDR2 is SYDVKM. The germline V and J ends were trimmed by 7 bases and 2 bases, with 14 bases remaining between them. CDR3 length: 14 amino acids. This CDR3 is CASNPPGMNYGYTF. The CDR3, as DNA: TGTGCCAGCAACCCTCCAGGGATGAACTATGGCTACACCTTC.

The rearrangement uses TRBV9 and TRBJ1-1; possible D gene TRBD1, 6 bases. Germline V CDR1 and CDR2: SGDLS, YYNGEE. Trimming took off 4 bases at V and 0 bases at J, with 22 bases between the two ends. The CDR3 loop spans 18 amino acids. CDR3 in DNA: TGTGCCAGCAGCCCAAGTCTACAGGGATCGATTTTGAACACTGAAGCTTTCTTT. Protein: CASSPSLQGSILNTEAFF.

The sample holds one count of this clone. The J gene is TRBJ2-7, the V gene TRBV7-9; D possibly corresponds to TRBD2 (6 bases). The ends were cut back, 1 base at V and 9 bases at J, with 16 bases in the middle. Germline CDR1 SEHNR, CDR2 FQNEAQ (reference sequence). CDR3 length: 14 amino acids. CDR3 sequence (DNA): TGTGCCAGCAGCTTAGAGGGAGGCCAAAGGGCGCAGTACTTC. It translates to CASSLEGGQRAQYF.

This clone was seen a few times. The rearrangement links TRBV7-2 to TRBJ2-5; TRBD1 agrees at 9 bases. Germline trimming cut 2 bases from V and 5 bases from J; bases unmatched to any gene: 6. This CDR3 has 15 residues. CDR1 and CDR2 (germline): SGHTA, FQGNSA. The CDR3 nucleotides read TGTGCCAGCAGCTTAAGGGGGGACAGGGAGGAGACCCAGTACTTC. Its translation is CASSLRGDREETQYF.

This sequence joins TRBV28 and TRBJ1-2; D call uncertain. Germline loops: CDR1 MDHEN, CDR2 SYDVKM. The length of the CDR3 is 12 residues. V lost 7 bases, J lost 2 bases, and 8 bases lay in between. CDR3 in amino acids: CASTSVNYGYTF. CDR3 in DNA: TGTGCCAGCACATCAGTAAACTATGGCTACACCTTC.

The chain couples TRBV18 to TRBJ1-4, with TRBD1 as a possible D gene (5 bases). This CDR3 contains 16 residues. The germline V gene has CDR1 KGHSH and CDR2 LQKENI. V lost 1 base, J lost 3 bases, and 12 bases lay in between. CDR3 sequence (DNA): TGTGCCAGCTCACCACAATCGTTCAGGGCTAATGAAAAACTGTTTTTT. It encodes CASSPQSFRANEKLFF. Using reference TRBV18 and TRBJ1-4 for the parts outside the CDR3, the full variable domain is NAGVMQNPRHLVRRRGQEARLRCSPMKGHSHVYWYRQLPEEGLKFMVYLQKENIIDESGMPKERFSAEFPKEGPSILRIQQVVRGDSAAYFCASSPQSFRANEKLFFGSGTQLSVL.